These T cell receptor beta chains were read from a single sample in a study of T cell repertoires in cytomegalovirus infection. TCRdb itself ran the reads through MiXCR, one entry per CDR3 protein. The data show 310,000 or so distinct CDR3 sequences, approximately 10% seen once. The material sequenced was PBMCs. The receptors shown here come from a human donor in good health (CMV status not recorded). Some clones in this sample may be carry-over from other donors' samples. Both conserved end residues are part of each CDR3. A D gene is named only where the DNA matches it firmly. Part of the rows lack a size; the others show once, few, many or a class for expanded clones.

>TRBJ2-5|NA|TRBV11-3|few|14
TGTGCCAGCAGCTCCCGCGGCCTGCCGGAGACCCAGTACTTC
CASSSRGLPETQYF
>TRBJ1-3|NA|TRBV4-1|NA|17
TGCGCCAGCAGCCAAGATTTCCTGGTGGGTGGCCGAAACACCATATATTTT
CASSQDFLVGGRNTIYF
>TRBJ2-7|NA|TRBV29-1|many|13
TGCAGCGTTGGGCAGGAGCCTAGGGGCGAGCAGTACTTC
CSVGQEPRGEQYF
>TRBJ2-3|NA|TRBV2|few|10
TGTGCCAGCATGGGGAGATCGCAGTATTTT
CASMGRSQYF
>TRBJ1-4|TRBD1|TRBV14|few|16
TGTGCCAGCAGCCATACAGGGGGATCAACTAATGAAAAACTGTTTTTT
CASSHTGGSTNEKLFF
>TRBJ2-5|NA|TRBV12-5|many|22
TGTGCTAGTGGTTTGGATTATACAGGGCAGGGAAAGCAGTTACCCCTAAAAGAGACCCAGTACTTC
CASGLDYTGQGKQLPLKETQYF
>TRBJ1-5|TRBD1|TRBV6-1|many|14
TGTGCCAGCGGCATGACAGGGCTCAATCAGCCCCAGCATTTT
CASGMTGLNQPQHF
>TRBJ1-4|NA|TRBV20-1|many|13
TGCAGTGCCCCTTCGGACACAGATGAAAAACTGTTTTTT
CSAPSDTDEKLFF
>TRBJ2-1|NA|TRBV19|NA|14
TGTGCCAGTAGTATAGAAGGGGATCTGAATGAGCAGTTCTTC
CASSIEGDLNEQFF
>TRBJ2-1|NA|TRBV4-1|many|15
TGCGCCAGCAGCCAAGATCGAGGAGCCTACAATGAGCAGTTCTTC
CASSQDRGAYNEQFF
>TRBJ2-3|TRBD2|TRBV7-9|many|16
TGTGCCAGCAGCCCCGGTGGGGGGGAGAGCACAGATACGCAGTATTTT
CASSPGGGESTDTQYF
>TRBJ1-6|NA|TRBV25-1|many|12
TGTGCCAGCACTTGGGGTGGATCACCCCTCCACTTT
CASTWGGSPLHF
>TRBJ2-7|NA|TRBV29-1|many|14
TGCAGCGTTGAAGGACAGTGGAAGGCCTACGAGCAGTACTTC
CSVEGQWKAYEQYF
>TRBJ2-1|NA|TRBV20-1|few|12
TGCAGTGCTCCTTTAGGGTACAATGAGCAGTTCTTC
CSAPLGYNEQFF
>TRBJ2-1|TRBD1|TRBV7-2|many|14
TGTGCCAGCAGCTTAGTCCAGGGGGACAATGAGCAGTTCTTC
CASSLVQGDNEQFF
>TRBJ2-7|TRBD1|TRBV29-1|few|12
TGCAGCGTGGGACAGCGTACCTACGAGCAGTACTTC
CSVGQRTYEQYF
>TRBJ1-5|NA|TRBV6-1|many|16
TGTGCCAGCAGTTCGGGGGACACAGTTTCCAATCAGCCCCAGCATTTT
CASSSGDTVSNQPQHF
>TRBJ1-1|NA|TRBV7-2|many|14
TGTGCCAGCAGACTCGACAGGCTGAACACTGAAGCTTTCTTT
CASRLDRLNTEAFF
>TRBJ2-2|TRBD1|TRBV20-1|NA|13
TGCAGTGCTGACAGGGGGCCCACCGGGGAGCTGTTTTTT
CSADRGPTGELFF
>TRBJ2-3|TRBD2|TRBV20-1|NA|17
TGCAGTGCTAGAATGGCTAGCGGGGGGGGAAGGACAGATACGCAGTATTTT
CSARMASGGGRTDTQYF
>TRBJ2-1|NA|TRBV5-4|many|14
TGTGCCAGCAGCTTGGTGGCAGGGGTTAATGAGCAGTTCTTC
CASSLVAGVNEQFF
>TRBJ1-5|NA|TRBV15|many|14
TGTGCCACCAGCAGCGTATTCTCCGGCCAGCCCCAGCATTTT
CATSSVFSGQPQHF
>TRBJ1-1|NA|TRBV6-5|few|15
TGTGCCAGCAGTTACTCAGCCAGGCCAAACACTGAAGCTTTCTTT
CASSYSARPNTEAFF
>TRBJ2-3|NA|TRBV20-1|many|15
TGCAGTGCTAGTAAGGCCAGCACGAAGAGAGATACGCAGTATTTT
CSASKASTKRDTQYF
>TRBJ2-1|TRBD1|TRBV20-1|many|14
TGCAGTGCCGATCGGGACAGAACTTACAATGAGCAGTTCTTC
CSADRDRTYNEQFF